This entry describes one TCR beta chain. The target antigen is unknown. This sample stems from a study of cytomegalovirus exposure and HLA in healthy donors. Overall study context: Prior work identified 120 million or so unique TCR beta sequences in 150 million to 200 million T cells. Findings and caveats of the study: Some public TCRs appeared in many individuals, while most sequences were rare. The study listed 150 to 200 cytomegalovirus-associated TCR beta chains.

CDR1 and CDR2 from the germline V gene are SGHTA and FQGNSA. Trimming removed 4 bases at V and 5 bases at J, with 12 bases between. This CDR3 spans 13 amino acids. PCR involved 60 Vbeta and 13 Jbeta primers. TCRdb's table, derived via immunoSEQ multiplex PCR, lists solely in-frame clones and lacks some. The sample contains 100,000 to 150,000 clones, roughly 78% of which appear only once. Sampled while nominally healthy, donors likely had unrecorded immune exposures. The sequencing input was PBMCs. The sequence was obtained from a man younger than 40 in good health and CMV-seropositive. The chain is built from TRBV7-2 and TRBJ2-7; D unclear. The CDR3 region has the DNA TGTGCCAGCAGCTCCCCTATTCTTGACGAGCAGTACTTC. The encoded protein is CASSSPILDEQYF.